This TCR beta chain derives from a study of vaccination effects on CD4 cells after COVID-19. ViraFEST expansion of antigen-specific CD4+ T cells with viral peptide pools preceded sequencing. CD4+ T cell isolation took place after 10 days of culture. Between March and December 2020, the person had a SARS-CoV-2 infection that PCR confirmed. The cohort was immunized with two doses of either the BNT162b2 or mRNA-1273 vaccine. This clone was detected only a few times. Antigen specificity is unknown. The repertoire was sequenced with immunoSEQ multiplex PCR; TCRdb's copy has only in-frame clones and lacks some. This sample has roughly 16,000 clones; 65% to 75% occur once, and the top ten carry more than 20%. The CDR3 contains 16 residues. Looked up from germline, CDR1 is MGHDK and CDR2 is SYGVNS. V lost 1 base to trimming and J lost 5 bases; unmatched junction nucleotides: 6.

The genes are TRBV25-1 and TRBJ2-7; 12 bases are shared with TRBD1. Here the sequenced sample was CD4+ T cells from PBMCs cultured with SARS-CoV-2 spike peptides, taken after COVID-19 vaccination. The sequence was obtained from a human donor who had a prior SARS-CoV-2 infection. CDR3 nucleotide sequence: TGTGCCAGCAGTGAATGGGGCGGGACAGGGGGCGACGAGCAGTACTTC. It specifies CASSEWGGTGGDEQYF.